This T cell receptor beta chain was identified in a study of spatial heterogeneity in lung cancer. Study context: Sequencing covered available follow-up PBMC samples collected a median of approximately 2 years after resection. The average count in raw reads for each unique TCR and UMI combination exceeded eight appearances.

Time point specified: blood at routine non-recurrence follow-up after resection. Sequencing covered unsorted whole RNA taken from tumor, nontumor lung or frozen PBMC. TCRdb ran MiXCR on the 5' RACE reads and lists one entry per CDR3 protein. Seen here are 30,000 to 40,000 distinct CDR3 sequences, about 7.6% observed once, and the top ten hold 9.4%. The CDR3 sequence is 11 residues long. Looked up from germline, CDR1 is SSHAT and CDR2 is FNYEAQ (reference sequence). This clonotype was counted many times. A read error may account for a junction end that differs from germline. The clonotype comes from a male donor with early-stage non-small cell lung cancer. The sequences come from PBMCs, collected at follow-up. This rearrangement joins TRBV7-7 to TRBJ2-7, with D possibly matching TRBD2 (5 bases). The CDR3 DNA is TGTGCTAGCAGCTCTGACGGGAACTGGTACTTC. This translates into CASSSDGNWYF.